The 32 T cell receptor beta chains reported below all come from one sample, sequenced in a study of T cell responses to AZD1222 COVID-19 vaccine. TCRdb keeps only in-frame clones here, not all; method: immunoSEQ multiplex PCR. In the table there are under 150,000 clones, 75% to 90% of which are singletons. Source: peripheral blood, taken 28 days after the second AZD1222 dose. The receptors were gathered from an adult who received the AZD1222 COVID-19 vaccine.

This clone was found once. The chain recombines TRBV11-1 with TRBJ2-7; D possibly corresponds to TRBD1 (6 bases). CDR3 length equals 14 residues. V was trimmed by 3 bases and J by 3 bases, leaving 12 bases between them. The germline CDR1 and CDR2 sequences are SGHAT and FQDESV (reference sequence). Here the CDR3 DNA reads TGTGCCAGCAGCTTGGGGGCGGTATTCTACGAGCAGTACTTC. It codes for CASSLGAVFYEQYF.

The gene calls are TRBV3-1 (or the pseudogene TRBV3-2) and TRBJ2-5; a possible D gene is TRBD2 (5 bases). CDR1 LGHDT and CDR2 YNNKEL come from the germline V gene (reference sequence). This CDR3 has 16 residues. V lost 1 base to trimming and J lost 4 bases, with 16 bases between them. CDR3: CASSQGSGRSGETQYF. In DNA, the CDR3 is TGTGCCAGCAGCCAAGGAAGCGGCAGATCGGGAGAGACCCAGTACTTC.

A few counts support this clone. V usage is TRBV5-8 and J usage is TRBJ2-2; D remains unclear. With 3 bases removed from V and 7 bases from J, the gap between germline ends came to 16 bases. CDR3 length: 15 residues. Germline values: CDR1 SGHTS, CDR2 YDEGEE. For the CDR3, the DNA is TGTGCCAGCAGCTCGGCTTCCGGGCGGTTCGGGGAGCTGTTTTTT. Amino acids: CASSSASGRFGELFF.

V usage is TRBV7-2 and J usage is TRBJ2-7; 9 bases align to TRBD2. The V gene's germline CDR1 is SGHTA and CDR2 FQGNSA. The CDR3 contains 14 residues. V lost 5 bases and J lost 3; bases outside the gene matches: 5. CDR3 DNA sequence: TGTGCCAGCAGCCTCATAGCGGGAGACTACGAGCAGTACTTC. It translates to CASSLIAGDYEQYF.

With regard to this clone: Other DNA sequences in this specimen translate into the identical CDR3. V usage is TRBV24-1 and J usage is TRBJ1-5, with 7 nucleotides matching TRBD1. Germline loops: CDR1 KGHDR, CDR2 SFDVKD. V dropped 4 bases and J dropped 2; count of bases not matched to a gene: 7. The CDR3 runs 16 residues. CDR3 nucleotides: TGTGCCACCAGTGACCGTTCCGACAGGGGCAATCAGCCCCAGCATTTT. Amino acids: CATSDRSDRGNQPQHF.

This chain uses TRBV28 with TRBJ2-7; 8 bases are a match to TRBD2. Trimming cost V 8 bases and J 6 bases; bases outside gene matches: 9. Looked up from germline, CDR1 is MDHEN and CDR2 is SYDVKM. The CDR3 length is 13 residues. This CDR3 is CASHPGGVSEQYF. CDR3 sequence (DNA): TGTGCCAGCCACCCCGGGGGGGTGAGCGAGCAGTACTTC.

The chain recombines TRBV4-3 with TRBJ2-3, with D possibly matching TRBD1 (7 bases). Germline V lookup: CDR1 LGHNA, CDR2 YSLEER. The CDR3 has 16 residues. The germline V and J ends were trimmed by 1 base and 5 bases, with 16 bases remaining between them. The chain's CDR3 is CASSQVGQGGLDTQYF. The DNA of the CDR3 is TGCGCCAGCAGCCAAGTAGGGCAGGGGGGCCTAGATACGCAGTATTTT.

The chain is built from TRBV5-1 and TRBJ1-4; TRBD1 might be the D (5 bases). In germline, CDR1 is SGHRS, CDR2 YFSETQ. Trimming took 4 bases from V and 6 from J, leaving 13 bases between them. This CDR3 comprises 14 residues. In nucleotides, the CDR3 is TGCGCCAGCAGCCGGGGCCAGATAGATGAAAAACTGTTTTTT. It specifies CASSRGQIDEKLFF. The whole variable domain, filled in from reference TRBV5-1 and TRBJ1-4, reads KAGVTQTPRYLIKTRGQQVTLSCSPISGHRSVSWYQQTPGQGLQFLFEYFSETQRNKGNFPGRFSGRQFSNSRSEMNVSTLELGDSALYLCASSRGQIDEKLFFGSGTQLSVL.

The V and J genes are TRBV29-1 and TRBJ1-1, with TRBD1 identical over 9 bases. V was clipped by 2 bases and J by 6 bases; unmatched bases: 10. From germline, CDR1 is SQVTM and CDR2 ANQGSEA. The CDR3 length is 15 residues. As DNA, the CDR3 is TGCAGCGTTGAAAAAGTCGACAGGGGGAGGCCTGAAGCTTTCTTT. Protein sequence: CSVEKVDRGRPEAFF.

The sample holds one count of this clone. The rearrangement joins TRBV5-5 to TRBJ2-2; D possibly uses TRBD1 or TRBD2 (6 bases each). The CDR3 has 18 amino acids. CDR1 is SGHKS, CDR2 YYEKEE, per germline (reference sequence). V lost 4 bases, J lost 1 base, and 20 bases lay in between. The CDR3 reads CASSRVGGRAGNTGELFF. The CDR3 bases are TGTGCCAGCAGCCGCGTGGGGGGCAGGGCTGGGAACACCGGGGAGCTGTTTTTT.

J is TRBJ1-2 and V is TRBV27; TRBD1 aligns across 7 bases. Per the germline V gene, CDR1 is MNHEY and CDR2 is SMNVEV (reference sequence). This CDR3 is 16 amino acids long. The trim removed 6 bases at V and 1 base at J, leaving 11 bases unmatched. The CDR3 protein is CASSLKQGIGNYGYTF. The CDR3 DNA is TGTGCCAGCAGCCTCAAACAGGGGATAGGTAACTATGGCTACACCTTC.

The rearrangement links TRBV10-1 to TRBJ1-3; TRBD1 agrees at 7 bases. J was trimmed by 6 bases and V by 6 bases; bases with no gene match: 8. Per germline, CDR1 WNHNN and CDR2 SYGVQD (reference sequence). The CDR3 has 14 residues. CDR3 sequence reads: CASRPDRAANTIYF. CDR3 sequence (DNA): TGCGCCAGCAGACCCGACAGGGCGGCAAACACCATATATTTT.

The chain carries TRBV7-2 and TRBJ1-2; D ambiguous. V shed 3 bases and J shed 4 bases, with 9 bases lying between them. There are 13 residues in the CDR3. Germline V gene sequence: CDR1 SGHTA, CDR2 FQGNSA. The CDR3 region has the DNA TGTGCCAGCAGCTTGGAGCCATCCTATGGCTACACCTTC. Its protein product is CASSLEPSYGYTF. Using reference TRBV7-2 and TRBJ1-2 for the parts outside the CDR3, the full variable domain is GAGVSQSPSNKVTEKGKDVELRCDPISGHTALYWYRQSLGQGLEFLIYFQGNSAPDKSGLPSDRFSAERTGGSVSTLTIQRTQQEDSAVYLCASSLEPSYGYTFGSGTRLTVV.

The chain combines TRBV6-5 with TRBJ1-5; 10 bases line up with TRBD1. This CDR3 contains 15 residues. The germline V gene encodes CDR1 MNHEY and CDR2 SVGAGI. The trim removed 5 bases at V and 5 bases at J, leaving 6 bases unmatched. The DNA of the CDR3 is TGTGCCAGCAGTCAGGGGACAGGGGTTGATCAGCCCCAGCATTTT. Residues: CASSQGTGVDQPQHF.

The chain joins TRBV5-1 to TRBJ2-1; perhaps TRBD2 as D (5 bases). V was pared by 0 bases and J by 0 bases, with 10 bases between. CDR3 length: 16 amino acids. The germline V gene encodes CDR1 SGHRS and CDR2 YFSETQ. The CDR3 protein is CASSLDEGSSYNEQFF. As DNA, the CDR3 is TGCGCCAGCAGCTTGGACGAGGGAAGCTCCTACAATGAGCAGTTCTTC. Drawing the rest from reference TRBV5-1 and TRBJ2-1, the complete variable domain is KAGVTQTPRYLIKTRGQQVTLSCSPISGHRSVSWYQQTPGQGLQFLFEYFSETQRNKGNFPGRFSGRQFSNSRSEMNVSTLELGDSALYLCASSLDEGSSYNEQFFGPGTRLTVL.

The J gene is TRBJ1-1, the V gene TRBV7-2; maybe TRBD1 (5 bases). CDR1 and CDR2 from the germline V gene are SGHTA and FQGNSA. V was pared by 1 base and J by 5 bases, with 20 bases between. The CDR3 is 17 residues long. The CDR3 spells CASSLEGSLRRGTEAFF. CDR3 sequence (DNA): TGTGCCAGCAGCTTAGAGGGGTCTTTAAGGCGTGGTACTGAAGCTTTCTTT.

The chain employs TRBV29-1 and TRBJ2-7; 10 bases align to TRBD1. The CDR3 covers 14 residues. Germline values: CDR1 SQVTM, CDR2 ANQGSEA. The junction had 6 bases not matched to a gene; V was cut back by 5 bases and J by 2 bases. CDR3 residues: CSVYYGTGAYEQYF. CDR3 in DNA: TGCAGCGTTTATTATGGGACAGGGGCCTACGAGCAGTACTTC.

This sequence joins TRBV7-9 and TRBJ1-6, with D perhaps TRBD1 (6 bases). Germline assignment: CDR1 SEHNR and CDR2 FQNEAQ (reference sequence). The ends were cut back, 4 bases at V and 7 bases at J, with 14 bases in the middle. This CDR3 spans 15 amino acids. The CDR3 reads CASSSSQGRNSPLHF. Written as DNA, the CDR3 is TGTGCCAGCAGCTCATCTCAGGGGAGGAATTCACCCCTCCACTTT. Variable domain in full (rest from reference TRBV7-9 and TRBJ1-6): DTGVSQNPRHKITKRGQNVTFRCDPISEHNRLYWYRQTLGQGPEFLTYFQNEAQLEKSRLLSDRFSAERPKGSFSTLEIQRTEQGDSAMYLCASSSSQGRNSPLHFGNGTRLTVT.

The chain employs TRBV11-1 and TRBJ2-2, with D possibly being TRBD1 (6 bases). This CDR3 is 16 amino acids long. The V end was cut by 5 bases, the J end by 4 bases, with 17 bases between. The germline V gene encodes CDR1 SGHAT and CDR2 FQDESV (reference sequence). The DNA for the CDR3 is TGTGCCAGCAGCCTTTCCGGGACATTGACCACCGGGGAGCTGTTTTTT. This translates into CASSLSGTLTTGELFF.

The chain combines TRBV28 with TRBJ1-5, with TRBD1 as a possible D gene (6 bases). CDR3 size: 17 residues. Germline V gives CDR1 MDHEN, CDR2 SYDVKM. V lost 8 bases to trimming and J lost 3 bases, with 23 bases between them. The CDR3 loop is CASGQQGIPASNQPQHF. As DNA, the CDR3 is TGTGCCAGCGGACAGCAGGGAATCCCAGCGTCCAATCAGCCCCAGCATTTT.

This chain uses TRBV7-9 with TRBJ2-5; no clear D. Trimming pared 0 bases from V and 0 bases from J, leaving 8 bases between. This CDR3 is built from 15 residues. Germline CDR1 is SEHNR and CDR2 is FQNEAQ (reference sequence). The CDR3, as DNA: TGTGCCAGCAGCTTAGCGGGCACTTACCAAGAGACCCAGTACTTC. Translation gives CASSLAGTYQETQYF.

The V call is TRBV6-5, the J call TRBJ1-1, with a possible D match to TRBD1 (6 bases). Germline loops: CDR1 MNHEY, CDR2 SVGAGI. This CDR3 has 13 amino acids. Trimming cost V 5 bases and J 6 bases, with 13 bases left between them. The CDR3 DNA reads TGTGCCAGCAGTCCTGGGGGGCTGGCTGAAGCTTTCTTT. Protein product: CASSPGGLAEAFF.

The chain employs TRBV5-4 and TRBJ1-2, with 8 bases matching TRBD1. This CDR3 region has 15 residues. The J segment lost 4 bases and the V segment lost 0 bases, leaving 5 bases of the junction unmatched. Germline V gene sequence: CDR1 SGHNT, CDR2 YYREEE (reference sequence). CDR3 DNA sequence: TGTGCCAGCAGCTTGGGAACAGGGGGTGGCTATGGCTACACCTTC. As protein: CASSLGTGGGYGYTF.

A few counts support this clone. The chain combines TRBV6-5 with TRBJ1-6, with D unclear. CDR3 length: 12 residues. Per the germline V gene, CDR1 is MNHEY and CDR2 is SVGAGI. Deletions cut 6 bases from V and 7 bases from J, with 7 bases between. The CDR3 is CASSQTNSPLHF. CDR3 sequence (DNA): TGTGCCAGCAGCCAAACCAATTCACCCCTCCACTTT.

The chain combines TRBV10-3 with TRBJ2-5, with 11 bases identical to TRBD2. Trimming cost V 4 bases and J 2 bases; bases outside gene matches: 3. Germline-derived CDR1 and CDR2 are ENHRY and SYGVKD. The CDR3 spans 15 residues. CDR3 loop: CAISAGTSGQETQYF. The CDR3 coding sequence is TGTGCCATCAGTGCCGGGACTAGCGGACAAGAGACCCAGTACTTC.

This clone was seen a single time. The rearrangement joins TRBV4-3 to TRBJ1-2; D possibly corresponds to TRBD1 (6 bases). The germline V gene encodes CDR1 LGHNA and CDR2 YSLEER. Trimming took 1 base from V and 6 from J, leaving 12 bases between them. There are 14 residues in the CDR3. The CDR3 protein is CASSQVRQADGYTF. The CDR3 DNA follows: TGCGCCAGCAGCCAAGTCCGACAGGCCGATGGCTACACCTTC.

This clone was seen a single time. The rearrangement joins TRBV24-1 to TRBJ2-7; weak D call: TRBD2 (6 bases). The CDR3 covers 15 residues. CDR1 KGHDR and CDR2 SFDVKD come from the germline V gene. V was shortened by 3 bases and J by 0 bases, with 11 bases between the two germline ends. The CDR3 DNA is TGTGCCACCAGTGATAGCGGGCCAAGCTCCTACGAGCAGTACTTC. Amino acids: CATSDSGPSSYEQYF.

V and J are TRBV5-1 and TRBJ2-1, with D possibly being TRBD1 (5 bases). The CDR3 extends over 13 amino acids. V lost 5 bases and J lost 6, with 12 bases in between. CDR1 is SGHRS and CDR2 is YFSETQ in the germline V gene. The CDR3 DNA sequence: TGCGCCAGCAGGCTAGATCAGGGCAATGAGCAGTTCTTC. Amino acids: CASRLDQGNEQFF.

This clone was recorded once. The V gene is TRBV29-1, the J gene TRBJ2-3; D unresolved. The CDR3 totals 12 residues. Trimming took 6 bases from V and 1 from J, leaving 8 bases between them. The germline V gene encodes CDR1 SQVTM and CDR2 ANQGSEA. The CDR3 sequence is CSVKEGTDTQYF. The CDR3, as DNA: TGCAGCGTCAAAGAAGGCACAGATACGCAGTATTTT.

V gene TRBV7-6 combines with J gene TRBJ2-2, with D possibly matching TRBD1 (5 bases). The CDR3 has 16 amino acids. V was clipped by 2 bases and J by 2 bases, with 12 bases between them. Germline CDR1 is SGHVS and CDR2 is FNYEAQ. The CDR3 spells CASSLFRDGNTGELFF. CDR3 bases: TGTGCCAGCAGCTTATTCAGGGATGGAAACACCGGGGAGCTGTTTTTT.

Comments on this clone: At one end, the junction sequence differs from germline, possibly due to a read error. The genes are TRBV19 and TRBJ1-6, with D unresolved. This CDR3 is 15 amino acids long. Germline V gene sequence: CDR1 LNHDA, CDR2 SQIVND (reference sequence). Here the CDR3 DNA reads TGTGCCAGTAGTGCCGGAATCGTGGGTAATTCGCCCCTCCACTTT. Its protein product is CASSAGIVGNSPLHF.

The chain has TRBV2 and TRBJ2-1; TRBD1 is a possible D gene (6 bases). This CDR3 has 12 residues. With 8 bases removed from V and 4 bases from J, the gap between germline ends came to 9 bases. The V gene's germline CDR1 is SNHLY and CDR2 FYNNEI. CDR3 region: CASGGQYNEQFF. As DNA, the CDR3 is TGTGCCAGCGGGGGCCAGTACAATGAGCAGTTCTTC.